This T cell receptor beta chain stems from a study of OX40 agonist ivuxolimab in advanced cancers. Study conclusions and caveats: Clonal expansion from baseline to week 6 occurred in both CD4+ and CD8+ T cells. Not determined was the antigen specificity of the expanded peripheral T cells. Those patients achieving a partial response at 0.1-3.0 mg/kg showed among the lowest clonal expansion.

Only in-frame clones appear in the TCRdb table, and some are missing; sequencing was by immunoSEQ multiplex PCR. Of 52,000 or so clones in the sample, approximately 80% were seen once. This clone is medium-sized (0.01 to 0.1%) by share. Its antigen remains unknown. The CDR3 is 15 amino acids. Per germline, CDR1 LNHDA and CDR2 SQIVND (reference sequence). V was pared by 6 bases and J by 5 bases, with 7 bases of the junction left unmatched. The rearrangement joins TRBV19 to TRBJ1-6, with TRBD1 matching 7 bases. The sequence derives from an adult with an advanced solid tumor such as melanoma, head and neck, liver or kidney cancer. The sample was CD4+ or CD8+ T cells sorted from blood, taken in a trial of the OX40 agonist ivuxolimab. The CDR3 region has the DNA TGTGCCAGTAGAACCCTAGACAGGGATAATTCACCCCTCCACTTT. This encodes CASRTLDRDNSPLHF.